Listed below are T cell receptor beta chains from one sample, sequenced in a study of a mutant IDH1 vaccine in newly diagnosed glioma. Assay used: immunoSEQ multiplex PCR; TCRdb lists only in-frame clones, some missing. This table holds about 50,000 clones, around 92% found once. Their antigen targets remain unknown. The material was PBMCs, obtained from a glioma patient whose treatment included an IDH1 peptide vaccine. These receptors all come from a man aged 45-65 years with glioma. Both conserved end residues are trimmed from each CDR3. Some rows have no size entry. The others give once, few or many, or a class for an expanded clone.

abundance,j_gene,v_gene,CDR3aa
-,TRBJ2-7,TRBV5-4,ASSIGGYEQY
-,TRBJ1-2,TRBV10-2,ASQAAGGYGYT
-,TRBJ2-7,TRBV5-1,ASSFSNRHSYEQY
-,TRBJ1-2,TRBV6-1,ASRQGGYGYT
-,TRBJ1-5,TRBV7-6,ASSLERDSHQPQH
once,TRBJ1-1,TRBV11-2,ASSMDRYGDQAF
-,TRBJ1-1,TRBV10-1,ASSPVGQGNTEAF
-,TRBJ1-6,TRBV28,ASSLPVGLGVALH
once,TRBJ2-2,TRBV6-4,ASSDSTVRGELF
-,TRBJ1-6,TRBV4-2,ASSQDRTGGHSPLH
-,TRBJ2-7,TRBV5-1,ASSREYASYEQY
-,TRBJ2-1,TRBV9,ASSVWEGQEF
-,TRBJ2-4,TRBV4-1,ASSQDGTWPKNIQY
-,TRBJ1-5,TRBV19,ASSIRDQPQH
-,TRBJ1-5,TRBV4-3,ASSQDGRLNQPQH
-,TRBJ2-5,TRBV14,ASSQSPRGTQY
once,TRBJ1-6,TRBV7-2,ASSLSWGGSPLH
-,TRBJ2-1,TRBV5-1,ASSLQGQGQVGSYNEQF
-,TRBJ2-5,TRBV5-1,ASSWDYQTQY
-,TRBJ2-5,TRBV7-6,ASSSGTAQETQY
-,TRBJ1-3,TRBV6-5,ASSYSGRVENSIY
-,TRBJ2-3,TRBV29-1,SAEGTSTDTQY
-,TRBJ2-5,TRBV9,ASSPAAYQETQY
-,TRBJ1-1,TRBV19,ASSEGQYGGTEAF
-,TRBJ2-7,TRBV6-1,ASSEALGGTWYEQY
-,TRBJ1-2,TRBV9,ASSATRQGWKDGYT
-,TRBJ2-7,TRBV27,ASSLSPWGPYEQY
-,TRBJ2-1,TRBV7-2,ASSLGGPGGANEQF
-,TRBJ1-1,TRBV10-1,ASSEEGGIFVSTEAF
-,TRBJ1-2,TRBV5-4,ASSLDGTGRGYT
-,TRBJ1-5,TRBV28,ASSPNVYQPQH
-,TRBJ1-4,TRBV7-2,ASSSIGTGYEKLF
-,TRBJ1-2,TRBV6-1,ASSEGSAGYT
-,TRBJ2-7,TRBV27,ASSFVQGLSYEQY
-,TRBJ1-5,TRBV5-4,ASSLGDNQPQH
-,TRBJ1-3,TRBV28,ASRPGGSGNTIY
-,TRBJ2-7,TRBV30,AWTHGQGEYEQY
-,TRBJ2-7,TRBV5-1,ASSGGQGFSYEQY
-,TRBJ2-1,TRBV7-8,ASSSTSYNEQF
-,TRBJ2-5,TRBV11-2,ASSSRQGKETQY
-,TRBJ2-2,TRBV5-1,ASSSGTGGAGTGELF
-,TRBJ2-5,TRBV7-9,ASSPRGLYQETQY
-,TRBJ1-2,TRBV18,ASSPQTGEDYGYT
-,TRBJ2-5,TRBV29-1,SPREGGTQY
-,TRBJ2-5,TRBV10-3,AISEPRETQY
-,TRBJ2-3,TRBV29-1,SVGGQAERGGSTDTQY
-,TRBJ1-3,TRBV2,ASLGALGNTIY
-,TRBJ2-7,TRBV5-1,ASSLVDLYEQY
once,TRBJ2-2,TRBV28,ASSPGTHTGELF
-,TRBJ1-1,TRBV19,ASAGTEAF
-,TRBJ2-5,TRBV2,ASSVDVVGTQY
-,TRBJ2-7,TRBV4-2,ASSPDRGAYEQY
-,TRBJ2-7,TRBV6-5,AAKGAQYEQY
-,TRBJ1-4,TRBV30,AWSFLGTNEKLF